A selection of T cell receptor beta chains follows, all from one sample in a study of neurological immune-mediated disorders. TCRdb independently ran MiXCR on the 5' RACE reads; one entry per CDR3 protein. The data show about 59,000 distinct CDR3 sequences, approximately 11% seen once. The sequencing sample was made of PBMCs. These receptors were taken from a woman aged 60-75 years with HTLV-1-associated myelopathy (HAM/TSP). The CDR3 runs from the conserved cysteine through the conserved F or W. The D gene is left open where the match is weak. Clone size is given for some rows only: seen once, a few or many times, or a class if the clone is expanded.

v_gene,d_gene,j_gene,abundance,CDR3aa,CDR3nt
TRBV7-8,.,TRBJ2-6,medium-sized,CASSLDGGANVLTF,TGTGCCAGCAGCTTAGATGGTGGGGCCAACGTCCTGACTTTC
TRBV6-5,.,TRBJ2-7,many,CASSYSQGGDTYEQYF,TGTGCCAGCAGTTACTCCCAGGGGGGTGACACCTACGAGCAGTACTTC
TRBV15,.,TRBJ1-5,few,CATSREVRSDQPQHF,TGTGCCACCAGCAGAGAGGTACGGAGCGATCAGCCCCAGCATTTT
TRBV7-8,.,TRBJ1-5,many,CASSYDGGGNQPQHF,TGTGCCAGCAGCTACGATGGGGGTGGGAATCAGCCCCAGCATTTT
TRBV7-2,.,TRBJ2-3,many,CASSFDRKSTDTQYF,TGTGCCAGCAGCTTCGACCGTAAGAGCACAGATACGCAGTATTTT
TRBV2,.,TRBJ2-2,many,CASKGQGYTGELFF,TGTGCCAGCAAGGGCCAGGGTTACACCGGGGAGCTGTTTTTT
TRBV5-1,.,TRBJ1-6,few,CASSLASGPDNSPLHF,TGCGCCAGCAGCTTGGCCAGCGGCCCTGATAATTCACCCCTCCACTTT
TRBV5-1,.,TRBJ2-6,many,CASSLDSSGANVLTF,TGCGCCAGCAGCTTGGACAGCTCTGGGGCCAACGTCCTGACTTTC
TRBV7-2,.,TRBJ2-3,.,CASSRGMRSAQYF,TGTGCCAGCAGTCGCGGGATGAGATCAGCGCAGTATTTT
TRBV4-1,.,TRBJ1-1,many,CASSPPDRTNTEAFF,TGCGCCAGCAGCCCACCAGACAGGACGAACACTGAAGCTTTCTTT
TRBV7-2,.,TRBJ1-1,many,CASSSDRRTEAFF,TGTGCCAGCAGCTCGGACAGACGGACTGAAGCTTTCTTT
TRBV4-1,.,TRBJ2-7,many,CASSQVTVSYEQYF,TGCGCCAGCAGCCAAGTTACGGTCTCCTACGAGCAGTACTTC
TRBV29-1,TRBD1,TRBJ1-3,many,CSARTGGSGNTIYF,TGCAGCGCCAGGACAGGGGGCTCTGGAAACACCATATATTTT
TRBV5-1,.,TRBJ2-1,many,CASSGGSGSYNEQFF,TGCGCCAGCAGCGGGGGGTCGGGCTCCTACAATGAGCAGTTCTTC
TRBV27,TRBD1,TRBJ2-7,many,CASSSNRGYEQYF,TGTGCCAGCAGCTCGAACAGGGGCTACGAGCAGTACTTC
TRBV10-3,.,TRBJ2-5,many,CAISELGGGDPSKTQYF,TGTGCCATCAGTGAGTTGGGTGGCGGGGACCCTTCGAAGACCCAGTACTTC
TRBV20-1,.,TRBJ1-5,many,CSARATGNQPQHF,TGCAGTGCTAGAGCAACAGGGAATCAGCCCCAGCATTTT
TRBV20-1,TRBD2,TRBJ2-3,many,CSAMGLAGPDTQYF,TGCAGTGCTATGGGACTAGCGGGACCAGATACGCAGTATTTT
TRBV5-1,.,TRBJ2-2,many,CASSSTISNTGELFF,TGCGCCAGCAGCTCAACCATATCGAACACCGGGGAGCTGTTTTTT
TRBV4-1,.,TRBJ2-1,.,CTISQVVGSSYNEQFF,TGCACCATCAGCCAAGTGGTCGGGTCCTCCTACAATGAGCAGTTCTTC
TRBV5-1,.,TRBJ2-1,many,CASKPRQEFSYNEQFF,TGCGCCAGCAAACCGAGGCAGGAGTTCTCCTACAATGAGCAGTTCTTC
TRBV7-2,.,TRBJ2-7,many,CASNLMLNYEQYF,TGTGCCAGCAACTTAATGTTGAATTACGAGCAGTACTTC
TRBV7-9,.,TRBJ2-7,many,CASSSSYYEQYF,TGTGCCAGCAGCTCCTCATACTACGAGCAGTACTTC
TRBV5-1,.,TRBJ2-2,many,CASSLMHTNTGELFF,TGCGCCAGCAGCTTGATGCATACGAACACCGGGGAGCTGTTTTTT
TRBV5-1,.,TRBJ1-2,.,CASSFADPGGYTF,TGCGCCAGCAGCTTTGCCGATCCCGGGGGCTACACATTC
TRBV3-1,.,TRBJ2-7,many,CASSQASSYEQYF,TGTGCCAGCAGCCAGGCGAGCTCCTACGAGCAGTACTTC
TRBV12-3/TRBV12-4,.,TRBJ1-1,many,CASSLTAWNTEAFF,TGTGCCAGCAGTTTGACAGCTTGGAACACTGAAGCTTTCTTT
TRBV5-1,TRBD2,TRBJ2-5,many,CASTVQGLAGEKTQYF,TGCGCCAGCACCGTGCAGGGACTAGCGGGAGAAAAGACCCAGTACTTC